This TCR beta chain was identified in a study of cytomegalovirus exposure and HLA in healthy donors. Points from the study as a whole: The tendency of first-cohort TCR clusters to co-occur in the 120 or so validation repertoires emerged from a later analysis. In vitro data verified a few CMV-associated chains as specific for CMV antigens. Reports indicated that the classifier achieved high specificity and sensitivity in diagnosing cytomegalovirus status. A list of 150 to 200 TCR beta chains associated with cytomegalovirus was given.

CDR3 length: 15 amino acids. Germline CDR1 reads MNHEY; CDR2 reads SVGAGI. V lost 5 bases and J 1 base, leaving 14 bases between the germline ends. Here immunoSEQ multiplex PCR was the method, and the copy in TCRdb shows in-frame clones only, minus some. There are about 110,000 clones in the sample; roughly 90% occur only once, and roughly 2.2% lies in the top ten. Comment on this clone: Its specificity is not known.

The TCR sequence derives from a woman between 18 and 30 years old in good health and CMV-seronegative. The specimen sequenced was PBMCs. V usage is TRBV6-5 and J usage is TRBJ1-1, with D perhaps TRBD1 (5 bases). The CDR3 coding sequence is TGTGCCAGCAGTGTGCAGGGTGGGGCGAACACTGAAGCTTTCTTT. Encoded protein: CASSVQGGANTEAFF.